Included here is one T cell receptor (beta chain) sequence, with context. Its antigen remains unidentified. No much larger clone is present one base from it, and per-base qualities are unavailable. The collaborating institutions used their own protocols to collect whole blood in K2EDTA tubes. For TCRbeta analysis, collaborators shipped samples in one of three forms: frozen whole blood, isolated PBMCs, or DNA extracted from either of those sample types. From a lookup of the germline V gene, CDR1 and CDR2 are SGHTA and FQGNSA. The cysteine opens and the phenylalanine closes a CDR3 of 15 amino acids. The CDR3 DNA has 45 bases and is translated from base 1. V sheds 0 bases and J sheds 5 bases, leaving 13 bases between their ends. The record originates from a study of blood T cell repertoires in COVID-19 (dated by TCRdb to between 2020 and 2021). Regarding the research as a whole: Collaborator samples came from the United States, Italy and Spain and covered acute and convalescent phases of COVID-19. The prospective study material was composed of cDNA or gDNA derived from T cells, B-cell-depleted T cells, or PBMCs. The dataset comprised deeply sampled blood TCRbeta repertoires from subjects exposed to, actively infected with, or recovered from COVID-19. The repertoires were released in a freely available public database intended as a resource for research on the immune response to SARS-CoV-2. Samples came from the ongoing ImmuneRACE study (first 160 participants) plus 1,254 subjects from 6 global collaborators. A de-identified subject ID, COVID-19 status, age in years and sex were almost always included in the sample metadata. Where HLA class I and class II types were available, the types were taken from metadata supplied by the sample provider, not from assay-based typing.

General study outcomes and caveats: Clinical and demographic metadata were provided uncurated, with the amount varying by source and participant.

TCRbeta CDR3 regions were amplified from genomic DNA using the immunoSEQ Assay, a bias-controlled multiplex PCR. The original methods were these. Within the assay, amplification of reference gene primers was used to estimate how many nucleated cells each sample contained. To quantify the absolute abundance of each unique TCRbeta CDR3 rearrangement, sequence reads were collapsed and filtered. For each sample, productive Simpson clonality was calculated as the square root of Simpson's diversity index over productive rearrangements. In TCRdb, the immuneACCESS table is reduced to in-frame sequences with V and J assigned. These tables do not hold every clone; where another copy was compared, an unresolved V gene accounts for under half, and the others remain unexplained. V and J calls plus clone size are reproduced from that table; the DNA served to infer D and trimming. The sample yields 140,000 or so clones; over 70% were counted once. Just under 2% of the sample rests with the top ten.

This sequence originates from a woman in her fifties or sixties with acute or convalescent COVID-19. The chain is assembled from TRBV7-2 and TRBJ1-2, with the D gene call left open. Sequencing input: peripheral blood. The CDR3 protein is CASSLARGVGYGYTF. The sequence in DNA is TGTGCCAGCAGCTTAGCGCGCGGGGTAGGGTATGGCTACACCTTC. Outside the CDR3, residues come from the reference TRBV7-2 and TRBJ1-2 proteins, so the full variable domain is: GAGVSQSPSNKVTEKGKDVELRCDPISGHTALYWYRQSLGQGLEFLIYFQGNSAPDKSGLPSDRFSAERTGGSVSTLTIQRTQQEDSAVYLCASSLARGVGYGYTFGSGTRLTVV.